These 15 T cell receptor beta chains came from one sample sequenced in a study of early T cells in non-severe SARS-CoV-2 infection. TCRdb re-derived calls from the 5' RACE reads in MiXCR, one entry per CDR3 protein. The sample records more than 50,000 distinct CDR3 sequences, more than 9.5% being singletons. The sequenced material came from whole blood. All receptors come from an adult who was a healthcare worker with PCR-confirmed SARS-CoV-2 infection or an uninfected control (not recorded which).

The sample holds one count of this clonotype. The chain couples TRBV9 to TRBJ2-1, with TRBD2 as a possible D gene (5 bases). This CDR3 spans 13 amino acids. Per the germline V gene, CDR1 is SGDLS and CDR2 is YYNGEE. V was trimmed by 2 bases and J by 8 bases, leaving 11 bases between them. CDR3 protein: CASSVHHGDEQFF. CDR3 nucleotides: TGTGCCAGCAGCGTCCACCACGGGGATGAGCAGTTCTTC.

This clonotype was counted between two and nine times. V gene TRBV11-2 combines with J gene TRBJ2-5, with 10 bases lining up with TRBD1. V was pared by 5 bases and J by 4 bases, with 7 bases of the junction left unmatched. CDR1 is SGHAT, CDR2 FQNNGV, per germline. CDR3 length equals 15 residues. The CDR3 coding sequence is TGTGCCAGCAGCGCAGGGGACAGGGGCGGAGAGACCCAGTACTTC. Protein sequence: CASSAGDRGGETQYF.

At least ten counts were recorded for this clonotype. The genes are TRBV7-2 and TRBJ2-2; 8 bases are shared with TRBD2. The CDR3 contains 15 residues. Trimming at V came to 8 bases and at J to 1 base, leaving 6 bases not matched to a gene. Germline V gene data show CDR1 as SGHTA and CDR2 as FQGNSA. The CDR3 DNA sequence: TGTGCCAGCCGTCGTGCGGGAGGGAACACCGGGGAGCTGTTTTTT. Amino acids: CASRRAGGNTGELFF. The complete variable domain, with remaining parts taken from reference TRBV7-2 and TRBJ2-2, reads GAGVSQSPSNKVTEKGKDVELRCDPISGHTALYWYRQSLGQGLEFLIYFQGNSAPDKSGLPSDRFSAERTGGSVSTLTIQRTQQEDSAVYLCASRRAGGNTGELFFGEGSRLTVL.

This clonotype was picked up a small number of times. The chain carries TRBV4-1 and TRBJ2-5; no firm D call. Germline assignment: CDR1 MGHRA and CDR2 YSYEKL. The CDR3 loop spans 15 amino acids. V was clipped by 0 bases and J by 5 bases, with 13 bases between them. CDR3 in DNA: TGCGCCAGCAGCCAAGATCTCAGGTTTTTGGAGACCCAGTACTTC. It codes for CASSQDLRFLETQYF.

The sample holds a few counts of this clonotype. The rearrangement links TRBV11-2 to TRBJ2-5, with D perhaps TRBD1 (5 bases). Trimming removed 1 base from V and 2 bases from J, with 14 bases in between. There are 16 residues in the CDR3. Germline V gene data show CDR1 as SGHAT and CDR2 as FQNNGV. CDR3 loop: CASSLGTLGLQETQYF. The DNA of the CDR3 is TGTGCCAGCAGCTTAGGGACCTTGGGGCTTCAAGAGACCCAGTACTTC. The variable domain in full, with the rest retrieved from reference TRBV11-2 and TRBJ2-5, is EAGVAQSPRYKIIEKRQSVAFWCNPISGHATLYWYQQILGQGPKLLIQFQNNGVVDDSQLPKDRFSAERLKGVDSTLKIQPAKLEDSAVYLCASSLGTLGLQETQYFGPGTRLLVL.

The rearrangement uses TRBV27 and TRBJ2-7; 7 bases fit TRBD1. The germline V gene encodes CDR1 MNHEY and CDR2 SMNVEV (reference sequence). The J segment lost 0 bases and the V segment lost 8 bases, leaving 10 bases of the junction unmatched. The CDR3 totals 15 residues. CDR3 DNA sequence: TGTGCCAGCTTCCCTAAAGGGGACAGCTCCTACGAGCAGTACTTC. Its protein is CASFPKGDSSYEQYF.

This clonotype appeared many times. The genes are TRBV7-2 and TRBJ1-2; no reliable D call. The CDR3 is 17 amino acids. Trimming cost V 2 bases and J 7 bases, with 23 bases left between them. Germline assignment: CDR1 SGHTA and CDR2 FQGNSA. The CDR3 loop is CASSLTGGPQAIGGYTF. The CDR3 DNA is TGTGCCAGCAGCTTAACTGGAGGCCCTCAAGCAATTGGTGGCTACACCTTC.

This chain joins TRBV18 and TRBJ1-6; D gene ambiguous. Per the germline V gene, CDR1 is KGHSH and CDR2 is LQKENI. This CDR3 region has 16 residues. V lost 3 bases to trimming and J lost 0 bases, with 9 bases between them. The CDR3 DNA sequence: TGTGCCAGCTCACCCAAACCCGACTCCTATAATTCACCCCTCCACTTT. This encodes CASSPKPDSYNSPLHF.

The chain has TRBV6-2 or TRBV6-3 and TRBJ2-2, with D unclear. Germline V CDR1 and CDR2: MNHEY, SVGEGT. V shed 6 bases and J shed 7 bases, with 12 bases lying between them. The length of the CDR3 is 13 residues. CDR3 coding DNA: TGTGCCAGCAGCCCGCTTCTGGACGGGGAGCTGTTTTTT. The encoded protein is CASSPLLDGELFF.

This clonotype was observed at least ten times. V usage is TRBV7-6 and J usage is TRBJ1-3; 9 nucleotides match TRBD1. Trimming took 0 bases from V and 4 from J; bases not matched to a gene: 4. CDR3 length equals 16 residues. In germline, CDR1 is SGHVS, CDR2 FNYEAQ. The CDR3 nucleotides read TGTGCCAGCAGCTTAGCCGGGACAGGGACCGGAAACACCATATATTTT. This translates into CASSLAGTGTGNTIYF.

The chain combines TRBV2 with TRBJ2-7; D is ambiguous. The CDR3 covers 12 residues. Trimming removed 9 bases from V and 4 bases from J, with 13 bases in between. Germline V CDR1 and CDR2: SNHLY, FYNNEI. This CDR3 is CASQLIGYEQYF. The CDR3, as DNA: TGTGCCAGTCAACTAATAGGATACGAGCAGTACTTC.

This clonotype was picked up a small number of times. The V gene is TRBV9, the J gene TRBJ2-1; D gene unclear. V shed 0 bases and J shed 6 bases, with 7 bases lying between them. This CDR3 region has 13 residues. Germline loops: CDR1 SGDLS, CDR2 YYNGEE. Here the CDR3 reads CASSVVDANEQFF. The CDR3, as DNA: TGTGCCAGCAGCGTAGTGGACGCCAATGAGCAGTTCTTC. Full variable domain (missing parts from reference TRBV9 and TRBJ2-1): DSGVTQTPKHLITATGQRVTLRCSPRSGDLSVYWYQQSLDQGLQFLIQYYNGEERAKGNILERFSAQQFPDLHSELNLSSLELGDSALYFCASSVVDANEQFFGPGTRLTVL.

The CDR3 region has the DNA TGTGCCACCAGCAGAGAACCGGCCGCTGAAGCTTTCTTT. It codes for CATSREPAAEAFF. The chain recombines TRBV15 with TRBJ1-1; D gene unclear. CDR1 and CDR2 (germline): LNHNV, YYDKDF (reference sequence). V lost 0 bases, J lost 6 bases, and 8 bases lay in between. CDR3 length: 13 residues.

This clonotype was counted many times. V is TRBV4-2 and J is TRBJ1-6, with D unresolved. V lost 3 bases and J lost 7, with 4 bases in between. Germline CDR1 and CDR2: LGHNA and YNFKEQ. CDR3 length: 12 residues. CDR3 loop: CASSQPNSPLHF. For the CDR3, the DNA is TGTGCCAGCAGCCAGCCGAATTCACCCCTCCACTTT.

This clonotype has only a few counts. V usage is TRBV5-1 and J usage is TRBJ1-5, with D possibly being TRBD1 (6 bases). The CDR3 consists of 15 residues. V was pared by 0 bases and J by 2 bases, with 9 bases between. Germline V lookup: CDR1 SGHRS, CDR2 YFSETQ. In DNA, the CDR3 is TGCGCCAGCAGCTTGGCCCCAGGGGGCAATCAGCCCCAGCATTTT. As protein: CASSLAPGGNQPQHF.